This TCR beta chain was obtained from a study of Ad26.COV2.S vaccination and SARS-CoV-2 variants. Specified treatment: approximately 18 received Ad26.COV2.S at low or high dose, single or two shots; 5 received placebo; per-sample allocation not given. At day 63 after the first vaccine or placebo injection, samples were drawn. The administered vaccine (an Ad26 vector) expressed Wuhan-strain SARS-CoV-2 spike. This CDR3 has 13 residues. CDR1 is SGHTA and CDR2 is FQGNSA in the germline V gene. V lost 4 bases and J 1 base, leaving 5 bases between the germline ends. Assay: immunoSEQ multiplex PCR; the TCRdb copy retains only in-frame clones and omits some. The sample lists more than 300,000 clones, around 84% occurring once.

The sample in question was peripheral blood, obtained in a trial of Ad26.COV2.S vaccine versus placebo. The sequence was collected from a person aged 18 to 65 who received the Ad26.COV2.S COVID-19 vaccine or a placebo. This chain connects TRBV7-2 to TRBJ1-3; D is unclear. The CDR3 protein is CASSSGSGNTIYF. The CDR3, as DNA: TGTGCCAGCAGCTCCGGGTCTGGAAACACCATATATTTT. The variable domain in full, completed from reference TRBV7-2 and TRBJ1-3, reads GAGVSQSPSNKVTEKGKDVELRCDPISGHTALYWYRQSLGQGLEFLIYFQGNSAPDKSGLPSDRFSAERTGGSVSTLTIQRTQQEDSAVYLCASSSGSGNTIYFGEGSWLTVV.